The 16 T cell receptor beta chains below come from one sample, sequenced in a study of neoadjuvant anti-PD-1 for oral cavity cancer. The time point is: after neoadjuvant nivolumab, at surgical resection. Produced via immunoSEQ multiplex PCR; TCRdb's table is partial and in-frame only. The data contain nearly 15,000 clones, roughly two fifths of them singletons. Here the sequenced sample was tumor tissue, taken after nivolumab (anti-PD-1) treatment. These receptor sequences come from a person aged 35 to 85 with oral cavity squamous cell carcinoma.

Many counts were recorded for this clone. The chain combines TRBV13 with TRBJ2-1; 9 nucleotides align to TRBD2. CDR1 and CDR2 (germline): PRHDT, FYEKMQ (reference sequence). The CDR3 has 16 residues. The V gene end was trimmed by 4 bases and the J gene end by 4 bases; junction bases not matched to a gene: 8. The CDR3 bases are TGTGCCAGCAGCTCCCTAACTAGCGGGTCGTACAATGAGCAGTTCTTC. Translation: CASSSLTSGSYNEQFF. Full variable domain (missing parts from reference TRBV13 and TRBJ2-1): AAGVIQSPRHLIKEKRETATLKCYPIPRHDTVYWYQQGPGQDPQFLISFYEKMQSDKGSIPDRFSAQQFSDYHSELNMSSLELGDSALYFCASSSLTSGSYNEQFFGPGTRLTVL.

The CDR3 DNA is TGCAGTGTCGCATGGGATACGCAGTATTTT. Protein: CSVAWDTQYF. The chain links TRBV20-1 to TRBJ2-3; no reliable D call. V lost 7 bases to trimming and J lost 6 bases, with 8 bases between them. Germline V lookup: CDR1 DFQATT, CDR2 SNEGSKA (reference sequence). The CDR3 covers 10 residues.

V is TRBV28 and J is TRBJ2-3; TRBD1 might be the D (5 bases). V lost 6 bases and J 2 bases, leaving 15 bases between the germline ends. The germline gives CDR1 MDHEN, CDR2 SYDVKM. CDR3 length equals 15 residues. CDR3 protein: CASSISRAVTDTQYF. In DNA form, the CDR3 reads TGTGCCAGCAGCATTTCCAGGGCGGTCACAGATACGCAGTATTTT.

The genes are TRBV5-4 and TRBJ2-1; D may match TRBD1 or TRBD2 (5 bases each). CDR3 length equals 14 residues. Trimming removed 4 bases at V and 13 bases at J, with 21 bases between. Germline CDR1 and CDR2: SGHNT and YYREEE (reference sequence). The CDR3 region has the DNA TGTGCCAGCAGCCCAACCGGAGAGGGGCGAAGTCAGTTCTTC. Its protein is CASSPTGEGRSQFF.

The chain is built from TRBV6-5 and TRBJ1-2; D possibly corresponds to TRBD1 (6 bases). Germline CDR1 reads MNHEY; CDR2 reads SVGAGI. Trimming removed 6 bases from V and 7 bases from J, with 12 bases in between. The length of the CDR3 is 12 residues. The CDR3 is CASRKPGVGYTF. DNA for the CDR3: TGTGCCAGCAGGAAACCAGGGGTTGGCTACACCTTC.

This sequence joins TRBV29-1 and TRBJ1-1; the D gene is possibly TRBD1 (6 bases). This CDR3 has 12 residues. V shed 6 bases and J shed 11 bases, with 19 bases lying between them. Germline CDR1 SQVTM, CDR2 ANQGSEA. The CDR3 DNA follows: TGCAGCGTGGGGGACACGGCAGGGAGGGCTTTCTTT. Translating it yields CSVGDTAGRAFF.

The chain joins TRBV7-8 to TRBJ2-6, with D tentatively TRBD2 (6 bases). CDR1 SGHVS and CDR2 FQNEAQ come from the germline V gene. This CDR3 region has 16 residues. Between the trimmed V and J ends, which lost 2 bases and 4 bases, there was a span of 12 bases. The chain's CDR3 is CASSLPGTPGANVLTF. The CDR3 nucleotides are TGTGCCAGCAGCTTACCCGGGACTCCGGGGGCCAACGTCCTGACTTTC.

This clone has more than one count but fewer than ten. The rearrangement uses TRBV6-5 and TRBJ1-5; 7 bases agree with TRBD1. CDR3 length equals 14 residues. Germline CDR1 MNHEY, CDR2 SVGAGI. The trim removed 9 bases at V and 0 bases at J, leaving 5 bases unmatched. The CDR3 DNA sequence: TGTGCCAGTGGGGACAGTAATAGCAATCAGCCCCAGCATTTT. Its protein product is CASGDSNSNQPQHF.

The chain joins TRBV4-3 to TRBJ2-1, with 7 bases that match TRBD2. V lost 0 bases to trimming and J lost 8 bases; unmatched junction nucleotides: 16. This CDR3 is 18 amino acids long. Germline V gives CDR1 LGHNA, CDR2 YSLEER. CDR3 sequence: CASSQDPSGDLFSDEQFF. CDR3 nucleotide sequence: TGCGCCAGCAGCCAAGATCCCAGCGGGGACTTGTTTAGCGATGAGCAGTTCTTC.

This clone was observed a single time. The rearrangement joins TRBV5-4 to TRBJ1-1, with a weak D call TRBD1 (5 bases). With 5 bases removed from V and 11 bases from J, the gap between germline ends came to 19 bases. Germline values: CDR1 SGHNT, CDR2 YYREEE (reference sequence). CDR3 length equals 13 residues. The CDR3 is CASRGPTAPRAFF. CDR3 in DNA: TGTGCCAGCAGGGGCCCGACAGCCCCTAGGGCTTTCTTT. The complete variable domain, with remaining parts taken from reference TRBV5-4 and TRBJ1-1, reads ETGVTQSPTHLIKTRGQQVTLRCSSQSGHNTVSWYQQALGQGPQFIFQYYREEENGRGNFPPRFSGLQFPNYSSELNVNALELDDSALYLCASRGPTAPRAFFGQGTRLTVV.

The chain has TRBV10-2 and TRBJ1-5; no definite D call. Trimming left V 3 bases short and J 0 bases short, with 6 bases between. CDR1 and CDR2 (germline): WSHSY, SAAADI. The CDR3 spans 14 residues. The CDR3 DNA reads TGCGCCAGCAGTGAAGGGCTTAGCAATCAGCCCCAGCATTTT. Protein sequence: CASSEGLSNQPQHF.

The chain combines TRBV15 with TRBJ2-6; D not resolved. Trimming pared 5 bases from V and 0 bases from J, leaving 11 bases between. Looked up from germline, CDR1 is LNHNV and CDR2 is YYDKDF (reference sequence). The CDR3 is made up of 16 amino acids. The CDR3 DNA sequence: TGTGCCACCAGCGAAAGACGGTTCTCTGGGGCCAACGTCCTGACTTTC. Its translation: CATSERRFSGANVLTF.

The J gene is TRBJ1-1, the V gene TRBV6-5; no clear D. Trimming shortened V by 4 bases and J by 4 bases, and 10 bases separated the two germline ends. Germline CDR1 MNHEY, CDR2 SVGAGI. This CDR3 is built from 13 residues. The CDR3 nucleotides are TGTGCCAGCAGTTTTAATTCAGGCACTGAAGCTTTCTTT. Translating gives CASSFNSGTEAFF.

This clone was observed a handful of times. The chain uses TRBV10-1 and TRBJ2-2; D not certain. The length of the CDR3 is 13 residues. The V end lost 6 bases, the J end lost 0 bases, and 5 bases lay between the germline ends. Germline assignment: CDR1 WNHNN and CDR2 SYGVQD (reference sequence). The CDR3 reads CASSTANTGELFF. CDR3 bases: TGCGCCAGCAGCACGGCGAACACCGGGGAGCTGTTTTTT.

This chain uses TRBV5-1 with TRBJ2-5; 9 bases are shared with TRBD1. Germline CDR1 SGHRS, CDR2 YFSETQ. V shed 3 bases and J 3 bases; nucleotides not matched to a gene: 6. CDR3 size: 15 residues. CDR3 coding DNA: TGCGCCAGCAGCTATCCGGGACAGGGAGAAGAGACCCAGTACTTC. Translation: CASSYPGQGEETQYF. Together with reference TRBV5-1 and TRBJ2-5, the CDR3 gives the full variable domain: KAGVTQTPRYLIKTRGQQVTLSCSPISGHRSVSWYQQTPGQGLQFLFEYFSETQRNKGNFPGRFSGRQFSNSRSEMNVSTLELGDSALYLCASSYPGQGEETQYFGPGTRLLVL.

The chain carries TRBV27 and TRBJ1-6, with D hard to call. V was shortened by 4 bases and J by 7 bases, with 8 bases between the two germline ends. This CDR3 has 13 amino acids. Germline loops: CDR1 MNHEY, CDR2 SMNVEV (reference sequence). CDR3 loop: CASSSIGNSPLHF. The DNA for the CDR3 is TGTGCCAGCAGTTCAATAGGCAATTCACCCCTCCACTTT.